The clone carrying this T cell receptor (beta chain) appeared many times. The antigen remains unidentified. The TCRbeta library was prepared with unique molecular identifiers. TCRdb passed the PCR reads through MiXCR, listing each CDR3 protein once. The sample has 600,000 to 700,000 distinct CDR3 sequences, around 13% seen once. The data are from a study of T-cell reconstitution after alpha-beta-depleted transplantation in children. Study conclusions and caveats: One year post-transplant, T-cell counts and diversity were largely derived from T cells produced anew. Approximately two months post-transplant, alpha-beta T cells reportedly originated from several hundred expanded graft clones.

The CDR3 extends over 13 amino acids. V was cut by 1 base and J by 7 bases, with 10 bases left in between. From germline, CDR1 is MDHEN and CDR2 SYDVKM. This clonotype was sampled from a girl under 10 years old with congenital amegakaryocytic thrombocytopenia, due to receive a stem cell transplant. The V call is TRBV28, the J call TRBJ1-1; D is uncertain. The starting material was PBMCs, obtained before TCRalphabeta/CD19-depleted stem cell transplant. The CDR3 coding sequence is TGTGCCAGCAGTTTATCACCGATCGATGAAGCTTTCTTT. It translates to CASSLSPIDEAFF. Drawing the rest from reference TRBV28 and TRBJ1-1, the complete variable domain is DVKVTQSSRYLVKRTGEKVFLECVQDMDHENMFWYRQDPGLGLRLIYFSYDVKMKEKGDIPEGYSVSREKKERFSLILESASTNQTSMYLCASSLSPIDEAFFGQGTRLTVV.